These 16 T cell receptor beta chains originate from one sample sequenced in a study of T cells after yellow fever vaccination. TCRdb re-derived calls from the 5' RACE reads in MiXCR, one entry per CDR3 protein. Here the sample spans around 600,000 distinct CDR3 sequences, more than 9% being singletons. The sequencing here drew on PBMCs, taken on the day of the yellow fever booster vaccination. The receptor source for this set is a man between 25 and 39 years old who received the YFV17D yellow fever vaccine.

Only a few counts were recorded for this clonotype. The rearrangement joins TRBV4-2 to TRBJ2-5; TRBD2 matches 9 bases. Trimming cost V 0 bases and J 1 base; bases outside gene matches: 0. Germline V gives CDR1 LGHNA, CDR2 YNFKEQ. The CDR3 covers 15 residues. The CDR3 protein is CASSQELAGQETQYF. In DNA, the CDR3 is TGTGCCAGCAGCCAAGAACTAGCGGGCCAAGAGACCCAGTACTTC.

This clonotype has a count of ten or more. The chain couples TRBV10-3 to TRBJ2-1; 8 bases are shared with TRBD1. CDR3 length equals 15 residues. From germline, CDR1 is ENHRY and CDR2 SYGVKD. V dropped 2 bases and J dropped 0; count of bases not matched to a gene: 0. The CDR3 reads CAISEDRGSYNEQFF. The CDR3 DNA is TGTGCCATCAGTGAGGACAGGGGCTCCTACAATGAGCAGTTCTTC.

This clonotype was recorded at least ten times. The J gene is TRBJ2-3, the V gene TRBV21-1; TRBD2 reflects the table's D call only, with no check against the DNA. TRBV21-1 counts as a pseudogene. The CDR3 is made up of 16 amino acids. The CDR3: CASSPTRVRHTDTQYF. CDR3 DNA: TGTGCCAGCAGCCCGACGAGGGTCAGACACACAGATACGCAGTATTTT.

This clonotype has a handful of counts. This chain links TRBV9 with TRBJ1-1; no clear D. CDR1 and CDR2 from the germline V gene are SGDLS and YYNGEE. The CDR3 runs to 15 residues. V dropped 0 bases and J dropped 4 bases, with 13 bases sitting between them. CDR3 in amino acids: CASSVGSGISTEAFF. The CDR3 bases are TGTGCCAGCAGCGTAGGATCTGGGATTTCCACTGAAGCTTTCTTT.

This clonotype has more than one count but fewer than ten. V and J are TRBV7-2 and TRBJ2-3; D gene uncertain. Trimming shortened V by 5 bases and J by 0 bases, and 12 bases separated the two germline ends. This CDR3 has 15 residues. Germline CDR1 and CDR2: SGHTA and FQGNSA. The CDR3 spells CASSRFSGSTDTQYF. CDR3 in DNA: TGTGCCAGCAGCCGATTCTCAGGTAGCACAGATACGCAGTATTTT.

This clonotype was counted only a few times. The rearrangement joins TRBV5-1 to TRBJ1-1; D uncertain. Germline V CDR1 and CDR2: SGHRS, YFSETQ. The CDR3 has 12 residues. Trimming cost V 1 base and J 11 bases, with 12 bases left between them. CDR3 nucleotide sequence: TGCGCCAGCAGCTTGTCTCCGGAGACGGCTTTCTTT. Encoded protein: CASSLSPETAFF.

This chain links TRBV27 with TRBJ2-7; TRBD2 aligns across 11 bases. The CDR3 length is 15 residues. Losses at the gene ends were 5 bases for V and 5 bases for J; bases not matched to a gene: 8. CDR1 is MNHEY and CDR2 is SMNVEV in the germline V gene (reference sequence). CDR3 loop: CASSNSLAGDNEQYF. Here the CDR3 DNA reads TGTGCCAGCAGTAATTCACTAGCGGGAGACAACGAGCAGTACTTC.

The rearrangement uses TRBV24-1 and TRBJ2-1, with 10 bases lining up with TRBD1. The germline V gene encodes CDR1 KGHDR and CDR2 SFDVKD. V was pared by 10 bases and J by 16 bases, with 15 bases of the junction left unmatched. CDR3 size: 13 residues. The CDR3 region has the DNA TGTGCCACGTCCGGGACAGGGGAATTCCTGCGATTCTTC. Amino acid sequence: CATSGTGEFLRFF.

CDR3 sequence: CASSSGTSGRSETQYF. The DNA for the CDR3 is TGTGCCAGCAGTTCCGGGACTAGCGGGAGAAGTGAGACCCAGTACTTC. V gene TRBV7-2 combines with J gene TRBJ2-5, with 14 bases that match TRBD2. Germline CDR1 and CDR2: SGHTA and FQGNSA. This CDR3 has 16 residues. After removal of 6 bases from V and 5 bases from J, the junction contained 8 bases not matched to a gene.

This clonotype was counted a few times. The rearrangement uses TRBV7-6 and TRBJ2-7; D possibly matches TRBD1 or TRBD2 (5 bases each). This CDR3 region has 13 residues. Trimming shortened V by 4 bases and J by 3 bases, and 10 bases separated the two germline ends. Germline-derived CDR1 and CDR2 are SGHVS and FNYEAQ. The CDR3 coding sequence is TGTGCCAGCAGCTCCGAGGGGATCTACGAGCAGTACTTC. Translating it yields CASSSEGIYEQYF.

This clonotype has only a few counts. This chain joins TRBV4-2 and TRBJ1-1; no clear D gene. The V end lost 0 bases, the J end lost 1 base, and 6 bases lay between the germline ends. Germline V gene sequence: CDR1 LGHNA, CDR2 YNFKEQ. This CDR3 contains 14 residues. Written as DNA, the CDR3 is TGTGCCAGCAGCCAAGATAGGCAGAACACTGAAGCTTTCTTT. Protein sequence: CASSQDRQNTEAFF.

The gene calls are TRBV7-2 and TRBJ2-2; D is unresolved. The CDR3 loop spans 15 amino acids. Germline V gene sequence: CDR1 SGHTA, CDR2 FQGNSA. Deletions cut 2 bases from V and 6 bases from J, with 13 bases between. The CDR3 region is CASSLRLGAAGELFF. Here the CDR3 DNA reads TGTGCCAGCAGCTTAAGGCTAGGTGCGGCCGGGGAGCTGTTTTTT.

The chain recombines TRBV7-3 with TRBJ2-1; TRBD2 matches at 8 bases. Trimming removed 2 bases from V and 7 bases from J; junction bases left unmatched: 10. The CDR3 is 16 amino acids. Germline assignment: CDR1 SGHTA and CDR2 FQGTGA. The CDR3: CASSLSAGGGRNEQFF. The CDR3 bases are TGTGCCAGCAGCTTATCAGCCGGGGGGGGGCGAAATGAGCAGTTCTTC.

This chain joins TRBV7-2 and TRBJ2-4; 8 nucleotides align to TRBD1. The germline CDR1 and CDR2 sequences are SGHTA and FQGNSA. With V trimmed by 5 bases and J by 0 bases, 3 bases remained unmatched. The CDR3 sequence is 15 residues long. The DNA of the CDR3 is TGTGCCAGCAGCGGCGGACAGGGAGCCAAAAACATTCAGTACTTC. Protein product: CASSGGQGAKNIQYF.

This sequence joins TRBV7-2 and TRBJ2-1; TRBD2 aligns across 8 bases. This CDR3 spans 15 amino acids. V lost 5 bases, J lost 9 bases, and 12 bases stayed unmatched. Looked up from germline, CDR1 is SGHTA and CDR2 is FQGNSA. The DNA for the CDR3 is TGTGCCAGCAGCCCCCGTAGAGCGGGAGATGGTGAGCAGTTCTTC. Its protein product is CASSPRRAGDGEQFF.

The CDR3 DNA follows: TGCAGCGTTGAGAGGCACGGCGAGCAGTACTTC. Its protein product is CSVERHGEQYF. This chain links TRBV29-1 with TRBJ2-7; D unclear. V was shortened by 3 bases and J by 6 bases, with 9 bases between the two germline ends. Looked up from germline, CDR1 is SQVTM and CDR2 is ANQGSEA. The CDR3 contains 11 residues.